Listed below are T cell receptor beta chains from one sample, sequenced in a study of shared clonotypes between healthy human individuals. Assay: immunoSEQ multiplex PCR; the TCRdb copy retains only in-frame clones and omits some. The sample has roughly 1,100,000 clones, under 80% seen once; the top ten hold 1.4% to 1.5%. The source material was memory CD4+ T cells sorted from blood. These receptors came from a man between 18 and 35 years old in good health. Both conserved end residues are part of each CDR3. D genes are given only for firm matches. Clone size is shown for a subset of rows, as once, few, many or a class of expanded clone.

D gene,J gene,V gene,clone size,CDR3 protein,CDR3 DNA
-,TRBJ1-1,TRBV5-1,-,CASRGGSNTEAFF,TGCGCCAGCAGGGGGGGCTCCAACACTGAAGCTTTCTTT
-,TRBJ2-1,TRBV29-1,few,CSVDSKFLGNEQFF,TGCAGCGTGGATAGCAAATTCTTGGGGAATGAGCAGTTCTTC
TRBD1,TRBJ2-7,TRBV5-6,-,CASSLVPGQGYEQYF,TGTGCCAGCAGCTTGGTTCCGGGACAGGGCTACGAGCAGTACTTC
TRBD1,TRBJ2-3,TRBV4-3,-,CASSQDLPGGAVDTQYF,TGCGCCAGCAGCCAAGATCTGCCAGGGGGCGCGGTAGATACGCAGTATTTT
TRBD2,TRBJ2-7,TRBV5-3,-,CARSWTSLREQYF,TGTGCCAGAAGCTGGACTAGCCTGCGAGAGCAGTACTTC
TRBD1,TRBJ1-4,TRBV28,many,CASSFQGAGDEKLFF,TGTGCCAGCAGTTTTCAGGGGGCGGGGGATGAAAAACTGTTTTTT
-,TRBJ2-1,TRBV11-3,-,CASSSQGLVNEQFF,TGTGCCAGCAGTTCCCAAGGCCTTGTCAATGAGCAGTTCTTC
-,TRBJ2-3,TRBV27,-,CASSLRMVASDTQYF,TGTGCCAGCAGTTTACGGATGGTAGCTTCAGATACGCAGTATTTT
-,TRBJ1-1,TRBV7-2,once,CASSPRRENTEAFF,TGTGCCAGCAGCCCGAGGCGAGAGAACACTGAAGCTTTCTTT
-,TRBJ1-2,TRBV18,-,CASSPRGGYYGYTF,TGTGCCAGCTCACCACGGGGGGGATACTATGGCTACACCTTC
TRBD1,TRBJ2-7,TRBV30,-,CAWSVAGGYEQYF,TGTGCCTGGAGTGTAGCAGGGGGCTACGAGCAGTACTTC
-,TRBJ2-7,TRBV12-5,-,CASGLGGPPYEQYF,TGTGCTAGTGGTTTGGGGGGGCCTCCCTACGAGCAGTACTTC
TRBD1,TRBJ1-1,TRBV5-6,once,CASRLRDRQNTEAFF,TGTGCCAGCAGGCTCCGGGACAGGCAGAACACTGAAGCTTTCTTT
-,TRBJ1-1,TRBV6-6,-,CASRGMGNTEAFF,TGTGCCAGCCGCGGGATGGGGAACACTGAAGCTTTCTTT
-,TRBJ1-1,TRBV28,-,CASSIRPAGNTEAFF,TGTGCCAGCAGTATACGACCGGCCGGGAACACTGAAGCTTTCTTT
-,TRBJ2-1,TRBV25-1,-,CATPWGEQFF,TGTGCCACCCCTTGGGGGGAGCAGTTCTTC
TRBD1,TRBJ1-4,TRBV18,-,CASSPEQGVGEKLFF,TGTGCCAGCTCACCAGAACAGGGGGTCGGGGAAAAACTGTTTTTT
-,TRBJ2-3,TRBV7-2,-,CASSTQPALDTDTQYF,TGTGCCAGCAGCACCCAACCGGCCCTAGACACAGATACGCAGTATTTT
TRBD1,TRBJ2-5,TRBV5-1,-,CASSLQGGVRETQYF,TGCGCCAGCAGCCTGCAAGGGGGCGTGAGGGAGACCCAGTACTTC
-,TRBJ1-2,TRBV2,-,CASSARGSGYTF,TGTGCCAGCAGTGCGAGGGGATCCGGCTACACCTTC
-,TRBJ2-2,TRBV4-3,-,CASSQGGGKYTGELFF,TGCGCCAGCAGCCAGGGAGGCGGGAAGTACACCGGGGAGCTGTTTTTT
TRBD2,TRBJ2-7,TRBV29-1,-,CSVLTPSGLGEQYF,TGCAGCGTTTTGACTCCTAGCGGTTTAGGGGAGCAGTACTTC
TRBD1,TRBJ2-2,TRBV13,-,CASSLGGQINTGELFF,TGTGCCAGCAGCCTAGGGGGACAGATTAACACCGGGGAGCTGTTTTTT
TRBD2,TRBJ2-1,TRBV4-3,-,CASSYTGTSHNEQFF,TGCGCCAGCAGTTACACCGGGACTAGCCACAATGAGCAGTTCTTC
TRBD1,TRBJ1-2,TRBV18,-,CASSPGTGLTYGYTF,TGTGCCAGCTCACCTGGGACAGGGTTAACCTATGGCTACACCTTC